This T cell receptor beta chain derives from a study of beta chain features in type 1 diabetes. Study-level findings and limits: The naive, central memory and Treg TCRB repertoires looked more alike in patients than they did in healthy donors. Moderate yet significant TCRB CDR3 shortening was seen in Type 1 diabetes patients in all four CD4+ subsets.

The table lists this clone with a few counts. Its antigen remains unknown. The CDR3 is made up of 16 amino acids. The germline CDR1 and CDR2 sequences are MDHEN and SYDVKM. Trimming took off 4 bases at V and 6 bases at J, with 19 bases between the two ends. Averaging approximately 120 mL, one heparinised blood draw came from each individual donor. Based on CD45RO/CCR7/CD25/CD127/CD95/CD27, CD4+ regulatory, stem cell-like memory, naive and central memory cells were sorted. Of the isolated RNA, all was reverse transcribed, and so the sequenced material was expressed TCRB transcripts. The protocol was immunoSEQ multiplex PCR, while the TCRdb copy is restricted to in-frame clones and leaves out a portion. This sample has approximately 170,000 clones; 7% to 10% occur once, and the top ten carry 2% to 2.5%.

The origin of this receptor is a woman between 18 and 30 years old in good health. This chain joins TRBV28 and TRBJ2-1; D call uncertain. The material sequenced was central memory CD4+ T cells from blood. The CDR3 is CASSSLIASRFNEQFF. CDR3 nucleotides: TGTGCCAGCAGTTCCTTGATAGCAAGCCGCTTCAATGAGCAGTTCTTC.